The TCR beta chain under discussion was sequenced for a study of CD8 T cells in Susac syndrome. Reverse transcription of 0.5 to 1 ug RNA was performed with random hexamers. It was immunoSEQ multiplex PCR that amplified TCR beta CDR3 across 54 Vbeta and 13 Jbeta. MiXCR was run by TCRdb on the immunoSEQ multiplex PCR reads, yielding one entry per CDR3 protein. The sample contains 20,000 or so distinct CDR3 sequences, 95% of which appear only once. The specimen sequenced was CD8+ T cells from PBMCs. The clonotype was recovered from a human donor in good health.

CDR3 DNA sequence: TGTGCCAGCAGCTCCGGCGGGCTCGGTCCGGGGAATGAGCAGTTCTTC. It is translated as CASSSGGLGPGNEQFF. The chain carries TRBV11-2 and TRBJ2-1; D possibly corresponds to TRBD2 (5 bases). This CDR3 is built from 16 residues. Germline lookup yields CDR1 SGHAT and CDR2 FQNNGV. V lost 4 bases and J lost 7, with 20 bases in between. Combining the CDR3 with reference TRBV11-2 and TRBJ2-1 gives the whole variable domain EAGVAQSPRYKIIEKRQSVAFWCNPISGHATLYWYQQILGQGPKLLIQFQNNGVVDDSQLPKDRFSAERLKGVDSTLKIQPAKLEDSAVYLCASSSGGLGPGNEQFFGPGTRLTVL.